Sequencing of this TCR beta chain was carried out in a study of multiple sclerosis patients with progressive multifocal leukoencephalopathy. General study findings and limits: Most PML patients had lower entropy, suggesting less diverse TRB repertoires.

The CDR3 is 14 residues long. Germline-derived CDR1 and CDR2 are MNHEY and SVGAGI. The V end was cut by 6 bases, the J end by 1 base, with 10 bases between. As to this clone: Antigen specificity is unknown.

This was a survey-level run. The assay was immunoSEQ multiplex PCR, and TCRdb's table has in-frame clones only and misses some. The sample lists about 30,000 clones, about 90% occurring once. Documented time point: time of PML onset. At PML onset, T3 blood samples were taken. The chain is built from TRBV6-5 and TRBJ2-1; D call uncertain. The clonotype comes from a human donor with progressive multifocal leukoencephalopathy. This material consisted of PBMCs, taken from a patient treated with natalizumab. DNA for the CDR3: TGTGCCAGCAGGCAAGGGCTATCCTACAATGAGCAGTTCTTC. This translates into CASRQGLSYNEQFF.